This TCR beta chain was identified during a study of T cell responses to AZD1222 COVID-19 vaccine. Study-wide points: The study found Spike-specific TCR breadth and depth rose after two AZD1222 doses. Reports say nearly half of spike-specific TCRs go after unmutated variant regions. The peak T cell response came first, and repertoires were sampled only after it. Distributed over spike, vaccine-associated CD4 TCRs predominated at 160-218 and 743-854.

On this clone itself: Its antigen is still unknown.

Generated by immunoSEQ multiplex PCR, the TCRdb table keeps only in-frame clones and is missing some. The profile shows some 180,000 clones, 85% to 95% of them singletons. Between the trimmed V and J ends, which lost 0 bases and 9 bases, there was a span of 12 bases. CDR1 is LNHNV, CDR2 YYDKDF, per germline (reference sequence). The CDR3 totals 15 residues. The receptor comes from an adult who received the MenACWY meningococcal vaccine as a control. The sequencing here drew on peripheral blood, taken 28 days after the second dose of the MenACWY control vaccine. The chain links TRBV15 to TRBJ1-6, with D hard to call. The CDR3 protein is CATSRDGRSGSPLHF. DNA of the CDR3: TGTGCCACCAGCAGAGATGGCCGTTCTGGTTCACCCCTCCACTTT.